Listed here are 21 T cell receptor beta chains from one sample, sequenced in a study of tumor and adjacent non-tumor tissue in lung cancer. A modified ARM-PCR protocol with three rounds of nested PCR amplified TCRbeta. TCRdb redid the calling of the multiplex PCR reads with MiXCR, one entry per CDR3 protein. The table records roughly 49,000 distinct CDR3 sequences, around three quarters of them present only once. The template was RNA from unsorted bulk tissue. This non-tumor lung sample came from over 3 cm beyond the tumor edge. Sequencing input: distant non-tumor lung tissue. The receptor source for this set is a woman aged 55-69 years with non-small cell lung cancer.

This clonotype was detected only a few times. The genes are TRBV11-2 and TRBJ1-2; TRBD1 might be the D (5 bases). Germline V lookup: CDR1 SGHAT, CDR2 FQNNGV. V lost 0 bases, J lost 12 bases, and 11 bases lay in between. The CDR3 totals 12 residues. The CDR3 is CASSLDQGAHTF. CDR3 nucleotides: TGTGCCAGCAGCTTAGATCAGGGAGCCCACACCTTC.

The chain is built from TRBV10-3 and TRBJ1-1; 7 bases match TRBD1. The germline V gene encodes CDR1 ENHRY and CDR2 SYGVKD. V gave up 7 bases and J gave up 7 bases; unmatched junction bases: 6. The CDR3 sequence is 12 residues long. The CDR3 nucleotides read TGTGCCATCAACAAGGGGGCCCGTGAAGCTTTCTTT. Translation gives CAINKGAREAFF.

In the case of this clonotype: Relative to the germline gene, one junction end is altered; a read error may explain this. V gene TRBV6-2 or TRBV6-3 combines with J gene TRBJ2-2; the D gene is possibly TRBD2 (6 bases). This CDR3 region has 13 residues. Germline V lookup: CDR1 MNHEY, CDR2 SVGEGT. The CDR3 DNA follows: TGTGCCAGCAGCGCCGGCCCCTTGCGGGATCTGTTTTTT. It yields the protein CASSAGPLRDLFF.

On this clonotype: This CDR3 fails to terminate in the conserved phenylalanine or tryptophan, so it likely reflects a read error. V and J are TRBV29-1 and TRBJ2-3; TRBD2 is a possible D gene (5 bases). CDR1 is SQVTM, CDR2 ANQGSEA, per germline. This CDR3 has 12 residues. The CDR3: CSATTSTDTQYL. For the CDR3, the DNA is TGCAGCGCGACTACGTCGACCGATACACAGTATTTA.

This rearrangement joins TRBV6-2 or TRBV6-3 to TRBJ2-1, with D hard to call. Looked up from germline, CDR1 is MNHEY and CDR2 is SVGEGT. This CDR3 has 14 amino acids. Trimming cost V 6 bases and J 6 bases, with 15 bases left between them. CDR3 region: CASSRQSYCNEQFF. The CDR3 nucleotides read TGTGCCAGCAGCCGCCAAAGCTACTGCAATGAGCAGTTCTTC.

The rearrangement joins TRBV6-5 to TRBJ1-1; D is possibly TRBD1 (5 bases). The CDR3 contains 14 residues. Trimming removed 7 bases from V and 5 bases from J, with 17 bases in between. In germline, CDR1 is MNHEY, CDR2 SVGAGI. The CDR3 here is CASNSFEGRTEAFF. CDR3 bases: TGTGCCAGCAATTCGTTCGAGGGGCGTACTGAAGCTTTCTTT.

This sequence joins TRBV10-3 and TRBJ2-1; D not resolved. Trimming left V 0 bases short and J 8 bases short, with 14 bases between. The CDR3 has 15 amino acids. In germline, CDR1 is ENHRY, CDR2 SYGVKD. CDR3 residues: CAISESTSSDDEQFF. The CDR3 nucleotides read TGTGCCATCAGTGAGTCGACCAGCAGTGACGATGAGCAGTTCTTC.

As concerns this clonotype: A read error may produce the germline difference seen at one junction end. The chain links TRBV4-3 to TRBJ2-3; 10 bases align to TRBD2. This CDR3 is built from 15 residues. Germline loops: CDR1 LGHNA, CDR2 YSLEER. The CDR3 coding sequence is TGCACTAGCAGCCAAGGAACTAGCGGGGCAGATACGCACTATTTT. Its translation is CTSSQGTSGADTHYF.

The CDR3 loop reads CASSLILADTQYF. CDR3 bases: TGTGCCAGCAGCTTAATCCTCGCAGATACGCAGTATTTT. This rearrangement joins TRBV11-3 to TRBJ2-3; no definite D call. The germline CDR1 and CDR2 sequences are SGHNT and YENEEA. The germline V and J ends were trimmed by 2 bases and 4 bases, with 7 bases remaining between them. The CDR3 has 13 residues. The full variable domain, with the rest looked up from reference TRBV11-3 and TRBJ2-3, is EAGVVQSPRYKIIEKKQPVAFWCNPISGHNTLYWYLQNLGQGPELLIRYENEEAVDDSQLPKDRFSAERLKGVDSTLKIQPAELGDSAVYLCASSLILADTQYFGPGTRLTVL.

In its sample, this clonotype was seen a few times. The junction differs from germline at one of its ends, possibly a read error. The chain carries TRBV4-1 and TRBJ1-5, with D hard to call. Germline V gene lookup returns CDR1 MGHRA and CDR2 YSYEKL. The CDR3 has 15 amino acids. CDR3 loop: CASNPAGNSNQPQHF. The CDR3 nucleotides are TGCGCCAGCAACCCAGCCGGGAATAGCAATCAACCCCAGCATTTT.

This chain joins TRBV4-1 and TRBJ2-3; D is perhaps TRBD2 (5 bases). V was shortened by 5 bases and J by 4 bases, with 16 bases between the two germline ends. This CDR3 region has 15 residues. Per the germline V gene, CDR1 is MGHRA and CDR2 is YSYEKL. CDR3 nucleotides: TGCGCCAGCAGCGAAAGAGGACTCAGCGCAGATACGCAGTATTTT. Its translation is CASSERGLSADTQYF.

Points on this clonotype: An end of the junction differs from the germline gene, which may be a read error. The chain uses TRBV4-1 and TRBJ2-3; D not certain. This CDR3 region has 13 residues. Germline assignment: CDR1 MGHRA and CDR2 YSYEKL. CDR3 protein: CASSQETRDTQYF. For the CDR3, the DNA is TGTGCCAGCAGCCAAGAAACACGAGATACGCAGTATTTT.

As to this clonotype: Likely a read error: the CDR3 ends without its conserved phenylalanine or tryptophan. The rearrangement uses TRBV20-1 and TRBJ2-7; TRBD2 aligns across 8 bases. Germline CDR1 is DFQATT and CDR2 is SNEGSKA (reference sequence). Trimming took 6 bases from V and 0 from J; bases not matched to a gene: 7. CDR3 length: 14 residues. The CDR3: CSATRGGLSYEQYI. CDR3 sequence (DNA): TGCAGTGCCACCCGGGGGGGTCTCTCCTACGAGCAGTACATC.

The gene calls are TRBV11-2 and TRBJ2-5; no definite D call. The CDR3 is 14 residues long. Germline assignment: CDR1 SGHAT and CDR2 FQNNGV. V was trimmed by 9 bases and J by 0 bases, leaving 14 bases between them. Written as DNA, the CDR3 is TGTGCCAGTAAGAGGCCGAGCAACCAAGAGACCCAGTACTTC. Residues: CASKRPSNQETQYF. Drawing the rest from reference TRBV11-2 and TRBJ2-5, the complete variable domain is EAGVAQSPRYKIIEKRQSVAFWCNPISGHATLYWYQQILGQGPKLLIQFQNNGVVDDSQLPKDRFSAERLKGVDSTLKIQPAKLEDSAVYLCASKRPSNQETQYFGPGTRLLVL.

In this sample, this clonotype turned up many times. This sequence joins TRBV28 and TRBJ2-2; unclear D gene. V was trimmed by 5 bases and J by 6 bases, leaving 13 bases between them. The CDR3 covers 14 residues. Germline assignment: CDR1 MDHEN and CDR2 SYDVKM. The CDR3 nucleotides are TGTGCCAGCAGTCCCCTGACCGCCCCCGGGGAGCTGTTTTTT. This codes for CASSPLTAPGELFF.

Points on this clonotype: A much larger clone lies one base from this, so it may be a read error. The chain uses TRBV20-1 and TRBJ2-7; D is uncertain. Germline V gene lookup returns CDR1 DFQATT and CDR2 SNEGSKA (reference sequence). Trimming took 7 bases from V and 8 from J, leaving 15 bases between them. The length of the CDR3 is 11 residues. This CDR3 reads CSDTRDGKQYF. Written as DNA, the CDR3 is TGCAGTGACACCCGCGACGGAAAGCAGTACTTC.

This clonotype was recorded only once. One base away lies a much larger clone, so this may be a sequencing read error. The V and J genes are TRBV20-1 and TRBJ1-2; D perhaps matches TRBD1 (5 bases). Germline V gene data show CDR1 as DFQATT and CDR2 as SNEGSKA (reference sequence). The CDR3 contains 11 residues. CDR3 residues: CSVRQSNGYTF. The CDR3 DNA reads TGCAGTGTTAGACAGAGTAACGGCTACACCTTC.

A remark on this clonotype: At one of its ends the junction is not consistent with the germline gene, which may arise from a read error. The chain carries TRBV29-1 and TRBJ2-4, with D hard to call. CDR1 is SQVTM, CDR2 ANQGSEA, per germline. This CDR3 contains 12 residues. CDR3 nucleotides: TGCGGCGTCGAACGTGAGATAAACATTCAGTACTTC. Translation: CGVEREINIQYF. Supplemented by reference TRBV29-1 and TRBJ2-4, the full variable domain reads SAVISQKPSRDICQRGTSLTIQCQVDSQVTMMFWYRQQPGQSLTLIATANQGSEATYESGFVIDKFPISRPNLTFSTLTVSNMSPEDSSIYLCGVEREINIQYFGAGTRLSVL.

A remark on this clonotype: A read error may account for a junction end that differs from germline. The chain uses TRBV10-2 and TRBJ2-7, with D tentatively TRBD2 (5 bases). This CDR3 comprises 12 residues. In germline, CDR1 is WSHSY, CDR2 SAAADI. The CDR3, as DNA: TGTGCCAGCAGTGAGGGTATCTACGAGCAGTACTTC. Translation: CASSEGIYEQYF.

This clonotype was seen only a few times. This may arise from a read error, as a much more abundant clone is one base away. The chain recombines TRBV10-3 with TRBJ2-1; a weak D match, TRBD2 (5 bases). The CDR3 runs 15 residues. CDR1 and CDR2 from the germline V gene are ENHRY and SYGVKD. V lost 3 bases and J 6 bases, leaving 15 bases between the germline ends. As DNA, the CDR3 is TGTGCCATCAGTGATCAGCGGACCGTCTGCAATGAGCAGTTCTTC. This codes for CAISDQRTVCNEQFF.

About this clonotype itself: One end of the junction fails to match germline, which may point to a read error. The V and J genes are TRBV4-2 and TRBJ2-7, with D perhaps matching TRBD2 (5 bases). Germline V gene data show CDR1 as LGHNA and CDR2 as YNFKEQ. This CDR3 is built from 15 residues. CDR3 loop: CASSQEEAGPYEQYF. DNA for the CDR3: TGTGCCAGCAGTCAGGAGGAGGCAGGCCCCTACGAGCAGTACTTT.